The 2 T cell receptor beta chains below all came from one sample that was sequenced in a study of vaccination and CD4 T cells after COVID-19. This sample's treatment: 10-day PBMC culture with coronavirus spike peptide pools or control peptides (ViraFEST assay). For these receptors, no antigen is known. CD4+ T cells that had been cultured provided DNA sequenced with the Oncomine TCR Beta short-read assay. One entry per CDR3 protein results from TCRdb running MiXCR on the PCR reads. Of roughly 20,000 distinct CDR3 sequences in the sample, around two thirds were seen once. Material: CD4+ T cells from blood, cultured in vitro, obtained before SARS-CoV-2 vaccination. Source of these receptors: a human donor who received a COVID-19 vaccine.

The chain is built from TRBV2 and TRBJ1-5; no definite D call. V was cut by 7 bases and J by 3 bases, with 13 bases left in between. This CDR3 is built from 14 residues. From germline, CDR1 is SNHLY and CDR2 FYNNEI. The CDR3 loop is CASKLAGINQPQHF. The CDR3 bases are TGTGCCAGCAAATTGGCAGGCATCAATCAGCCCCAGCATTTT. Variable domain in full (rest from reference TRBV2 and TRBJ1-5): EPEVTQTPSHQVTQMGQEVILRCVPISNHLYFYWYRQILGQKVEFLVSFYNNEISEKSEIFDDQFSVERPDGSNFTLKIRSTKLEDSAMYFCASKLAGINQPQHFGDGTRLSIL.

The gene calls are TRBV5-4 and TRBJ2-3, with 9 bases identical to TRBD2. Per germline, CDR1 SGHNT and CDR2 YYREEE (reference sequence). The CDR3 sequence is 18 residues long. The J segment lost 5 bases and the V segment lost 2 bases, leaving 15 bases of the junction unmatched. CDR3 coding DNA: TGTGCCAGCAGCTTTTTTGGTCGTCTAGCGGGGCTAGAAGATACGCAGTATTTT. This sequence encodes CASSFFGRLAGLEDTQYF.